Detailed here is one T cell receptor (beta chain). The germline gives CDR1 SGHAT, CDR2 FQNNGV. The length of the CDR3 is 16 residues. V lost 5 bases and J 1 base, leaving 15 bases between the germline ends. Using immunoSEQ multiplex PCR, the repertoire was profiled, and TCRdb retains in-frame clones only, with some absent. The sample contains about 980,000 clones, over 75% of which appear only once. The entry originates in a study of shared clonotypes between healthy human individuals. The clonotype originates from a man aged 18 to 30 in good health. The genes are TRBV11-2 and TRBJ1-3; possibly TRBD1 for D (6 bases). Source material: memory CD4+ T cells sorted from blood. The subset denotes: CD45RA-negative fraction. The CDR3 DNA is TGTGCCAGCAGCGCATTCGCCGGGACATCTGGAAACACCATATATTTT. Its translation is CASSAFAGTSGNTIYF.